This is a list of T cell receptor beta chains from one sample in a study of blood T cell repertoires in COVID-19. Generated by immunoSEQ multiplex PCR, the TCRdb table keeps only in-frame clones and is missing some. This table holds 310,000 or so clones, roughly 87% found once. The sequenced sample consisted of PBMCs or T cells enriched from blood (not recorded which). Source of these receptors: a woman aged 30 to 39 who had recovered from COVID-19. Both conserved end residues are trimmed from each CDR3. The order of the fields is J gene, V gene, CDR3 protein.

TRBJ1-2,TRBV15,ATSRLARGAANYGYT
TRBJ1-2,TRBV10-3,AISELDRGPYGYT
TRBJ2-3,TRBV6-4,ASSDTSGGADTQY
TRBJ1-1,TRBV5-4,ASSPPGLVTEAF
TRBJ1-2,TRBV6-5,ASRNGGNYGYT
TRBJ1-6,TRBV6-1,ASSEGQGPLPLH
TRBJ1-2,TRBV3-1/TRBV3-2,ASSQDFSKQGNYGYT
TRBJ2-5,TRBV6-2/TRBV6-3,ASSPGTGGQETQY
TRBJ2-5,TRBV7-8,ASTQQGTSGGETQY
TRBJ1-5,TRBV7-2,ASSSDRGNQPQH
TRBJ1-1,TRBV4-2,ASSQWTGGGDAEAF
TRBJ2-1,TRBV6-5,ASSYSGQKYNEQF
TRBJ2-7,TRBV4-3,ASSLLAGGTYEQY
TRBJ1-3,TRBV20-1,SASVTSSGNTIY
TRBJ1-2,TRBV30,AWSRDVGYT
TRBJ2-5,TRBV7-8,ASSLTGGFKTQY
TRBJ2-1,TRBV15,ATSRALRGGRTYNEQF
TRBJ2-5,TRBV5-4,ASSPAGQGGQETQY
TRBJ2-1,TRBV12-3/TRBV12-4,ASSLTGGNEQF
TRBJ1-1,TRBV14,ASSQDLTPNTEAF
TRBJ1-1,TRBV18,ASSVYITGGALNTEAF
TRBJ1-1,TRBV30,AWSSSDTEAF
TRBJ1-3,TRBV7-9,ASSPTDRQPLSGNTIY
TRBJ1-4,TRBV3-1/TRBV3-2,ASARGSDEKLF
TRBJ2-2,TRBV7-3,ASSPQGDTGELF
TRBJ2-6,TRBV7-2,ASSLGTGSGANVLT
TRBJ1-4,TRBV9,ASSVGHANEKLF
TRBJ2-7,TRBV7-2,ASSFPFSYEQY
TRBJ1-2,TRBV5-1,ASSSGTPGNYGYT
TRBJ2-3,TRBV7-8,ASSLPGQGADTQY
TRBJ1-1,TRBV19,ASSRTRTVNTEAF
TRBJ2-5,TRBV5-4,ASSQGLAGGQETQY
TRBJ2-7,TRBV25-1,ASRPEEAYEQY
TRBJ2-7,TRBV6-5,ASTQRDRGGEQY
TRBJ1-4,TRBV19,AVRARAGVGEKLF
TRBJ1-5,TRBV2,ASNHRGQPQH
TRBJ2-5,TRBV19,ASTKLGQGQETQY
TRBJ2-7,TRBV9,ASIDRLAGVSYEQY
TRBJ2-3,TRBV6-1,ASSDGGGGADTQY
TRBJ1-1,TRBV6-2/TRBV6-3,ASSPPSAGNTEAF
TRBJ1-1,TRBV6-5,ASSQQGGAAEAF